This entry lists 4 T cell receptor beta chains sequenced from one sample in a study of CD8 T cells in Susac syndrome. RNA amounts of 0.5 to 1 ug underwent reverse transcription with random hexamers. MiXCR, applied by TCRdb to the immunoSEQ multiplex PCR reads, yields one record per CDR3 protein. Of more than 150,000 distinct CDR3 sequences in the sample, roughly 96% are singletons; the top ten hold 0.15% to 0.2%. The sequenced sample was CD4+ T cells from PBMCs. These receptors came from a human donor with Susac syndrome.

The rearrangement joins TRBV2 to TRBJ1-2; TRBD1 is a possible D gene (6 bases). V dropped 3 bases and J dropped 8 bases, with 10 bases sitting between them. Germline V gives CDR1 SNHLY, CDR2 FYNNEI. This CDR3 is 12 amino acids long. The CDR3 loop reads CASSEGAEGYTF. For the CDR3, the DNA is TGTGCCAGCAGTGAGGGGGCTGAAGGCTACACCTTC.

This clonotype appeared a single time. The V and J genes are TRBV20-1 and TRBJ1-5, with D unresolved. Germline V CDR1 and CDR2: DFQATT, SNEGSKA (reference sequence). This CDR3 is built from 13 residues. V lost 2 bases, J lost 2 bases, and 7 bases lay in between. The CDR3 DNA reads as TGCAGTGCTAGACCCGGCGGCAATCAGCCCCAGCATTTT. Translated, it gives CSARPGGNQPQHF.

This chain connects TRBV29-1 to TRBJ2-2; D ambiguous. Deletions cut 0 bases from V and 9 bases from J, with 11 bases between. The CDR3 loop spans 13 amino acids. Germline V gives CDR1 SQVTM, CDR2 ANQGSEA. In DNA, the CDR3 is TGCAGCGTTGAAGATCAAGCCCGACGGGAGCTGTTTTTT. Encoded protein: CSVEDQARRELFF.

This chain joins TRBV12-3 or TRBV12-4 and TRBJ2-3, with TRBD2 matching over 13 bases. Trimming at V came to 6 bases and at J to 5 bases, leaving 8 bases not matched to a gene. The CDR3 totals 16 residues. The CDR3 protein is CASSLTSGGAKDTQYF. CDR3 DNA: TGTGCCAGCAGCCTCACTAGCGGGGGGGCGAAAGATACGCAGTATTTT.